This record concerns one TCR beta chain sequence. Individuals aged roughly 18 to 95 years were recruited from around 22 US areas. The sample belongs to a study of blood T cell repertoires in COVID-19. Sequencing used immunoSEQ multiplex PCR; TCRdb keeps in-frame clones, though not all of them. Here the sample spans about 310,000 clones, about 88% being singletons. This clonotype was obtained from a woman in her forties who had recovered from COVID-19. The sequenced material came from PBMCs or T cells enriched from blood (not recorded which).

The CDR3 loop reads CASSQGAWPFNTGELFF. In DNA form, the CDR3 reads TGTGCCAGCAGCCAAGGGGCTTGGCCCTTTAACACCGGGGAGCTGTTTTTT. The V gene is TRBV3-1 (or the pseudogene TRBV3-2), the J gene TRBJ2-2, with D unclear. Trimming cost V 1 base and J 2 bases, with 14 bases left between them. This CDR3 is 17 amino acids long. Germline V gives CDR1 LGHDT, CDR2 YNNKEL (reference sequence).